These T cell receptor beta chains were read from a single sample in a study of shared clonotypes between healthy human individuals. This table comes from immunoSEQ multiplex PCR, and its TCRdb copy is limited to in-frame clones, with some not included. Here the sample spans some 2,500,000 clones, just under 95% being singletons. Sequenced material: naive CD4+ T cells from PBMCs. The receptors were sampled from a man in his late teens or twenties in good health. Some clones in this sample may be carry-over from other donors' samples. Both conserved end residues are part of each CDR3. The order of the fields is V gene, D gene, clone size, J gene, CDR3 protein, CDR3 DNA. A D gene is named only where the DNA matches it firmly. Rows give clone size only sometimes, using once, few, many, or a class for an expanded clone.

v_gene: TRBV2
d_gene: TRBD2
abundance: once
j_gene: TRBJ2-7
CDR3aa: CASRERGLAQYF
CDR3nt: TGTGCCAGCAGAGAACGAGGACTAGCGCAGTACTTC

v_gene: TRBV11-3
d_gene: -
abundance: -
j_gene: TRBJ2-1
CDR3aa: CASSLDPRGVQFF
CDR3nt: TGTGCCAGCAGCTTGGACCCTAGGGGGGTGCAGTTCTTC

v_gene: TRBV11-2
d_gene: TRBD1
abundance: -
j_gene: TRBJ1-5
CDR3aa: CASSLSTGGPQPQHF
CDR3nt: TGTGCCAGCAGCTTATCCACAGGGGGTCCGCAGCCCCAGCATTTT

v_gene: TRBV7-7
d_gene: -
abundance: -
j_gene: TRBJ2-1
CDR3aa: CASSLNLATEGLNEQFF
CDR3nt: TGTGCCAGCAGCTTAAACCTAGCGACGGAAGGCCTCAATGAGCAGTTCTTC

v_gene: TRBV19
d_gene: TRBD2
abundance: once
j_gene: TRBJ2-1
CDR3aa: CASSTLAVSYNEQFF
CDR3nt: TGTGCCAGTAGCACCCTAGCGGTATCCTACAATGAGCAGTTCTTC

v_gene: TRBV18
d_gene: -
abundance: -
j_gene: TRBJ1-2
CDR3aa: CASSPTQGATYGYTF
CDR3nt: TGTGCCAGCTCACCTACTCAAGGGGCGACCTATGGCTACACCTTC

v_gene: TRBV27
d_gene: -
abundance: -
j_gene: TRBJ2-7
CDR3aa: CASSPLGGTLYEQYF
CDR3nt: TGTGCCAGCAGTCCCCTAGGTGGTACCCTCTACGAGCAGTACTTC

v_gene: TRBV27
d_gene: -
abundance: few
j_gene: TRBJ2-1
CDR3aa: CASSSRNNEQFF
CDR3nt: TGTGCCAGCAGTTCGAGGAACAATGAGCAGTTCTTC

v_gene: TRBV5-4
d_gene: TRBD1
abundance: -
j_gene: TRBJ1-2
CDR3aa: CASSLGQGATYGYTF
CDR3nt: TGTGCCAGCAGCTTGGGGCAGGGGGCTACCTATGGCTACACCTTC

v_gene: TRBV7-8
d_gene: -
abundance: -
j_gene: TRBJ2-1
CDR3aa: CASSLHPENEQFF
CDR3nt: TGTGCCAGCAGCTTACATCCCGAGAATGAGCAGTTCTTC

v_gene: TRBV28
d_gene: TRBD1
abundance: -
j_gene: TRBJ1-2
CDR3aa: CASSPPTGGYGYTF
CDR3nt: TGTGCCAGCAGTCCACCGACAGGGGGATATGGCTACACCTTC

v_gene: TRBV6-1
d_gene: -
abundance: -
j_gene: TRBJ1-2
CDR3aa: CASSVASGVRGYTF
CDR3nt: TGTGCCAGCAGTGTTGCCAGTGGGGTGAGGGGCTACACCTTC

v_gene: TRBV6-6
d_gene: TRBD1
abundance: once
j_gene: TRBJ1-4
CDR3aa: CASSRGAANEKLFF
CDR3nt: TGTGCCAGCAGCAGGGGGGCGGCTAATGAAAAACTGTTTTTT

v_gene: TRBV7-9
d_gene: -
abundance: -
j_gene: TRBJ2-1
CDR3aa: CASSFLTSYNEQFF
CDR3nt: TGTGCCAGCAGCTTTCTGACCTCCTACAATGAGCAGTTCTTC

v_gene: TRBV28
d_gene: -
abundance: -
j_gene: TRBJ2-2
CDR3aa: CASPDRNTGELFF
CDR3nt: TGTGCCAGCCCAGACAGAAACACCGGGGAGCTGTTTTTT

v_gene: TRBV28
d_gene: TRBD2
abundance: -
j_gene: TRBJ2-7
CDR3aa: CASSLSSGRVYEQYF
CDR3nt: TGTGCCAGCAGTTTATCTAGCGGGAGAGTATACGAGCAGTACTTC

v_gene: TRBV14
d_gene: -
abundance: -
j_gene: TRBJ1-1
CDR3aa: CASSQPHSGRYNTEAFF
CDR3nt: TGTGCCAGCAGCCAACCTCATTCGGGCAGATACAACACTGAAGCTTTCTTT

v_gene: TRBV4-1
d_gene: -
abundance: -
j_gene: TRBJ1-1
CDR3aa: CASSPGQLMNTEAFF
CDR3nt: TGCGCCAGCAGCCCTGGACAACTTATGAACACTGAAGCTTTCTTT

v_gene: TRBV6-5
d_gene: -
abundance: few
j_gene: TRBJ1-4
CDR3aa: CASSYSWGASEKLFF
CDR3nt: TGTGCCAGCAGTTACTCATGGGGGGCTAGTGAAAAACTGTTTTTT

v_gene: TRBV4-1
d_gene: -
abundance: -
j_gene: TRBJ2-6
CDR3aa: CASSQVPGANVLTF
CDR3nt: TGCGCCAGCAGCCAAGTCCCTGGGGCCAACGTCCTGACTTTC

v_gene: TRBV4-2
d_gene: -
abundance: -
j_gene: TRBJ2-1
CDR3aa: CASSQDPPSAYEQFF
CDR3nt: TGTGCCAGCAGCCAAGATCCCCCTAGTGCTTATGAGCAGTTCTTC

v_gene: TRBV9
d_gene: TRBD1
abundance: -
j_gene: TRBJ2-7
CDR3aa: CASSVTWDRGTYEQYF
CDR3nt: TGTGCCAGCAGCGTAACCTGGGACAGGGGAACCTACGAGCAGTACTTC

v_gene: TRBV5-4
d_gene: TRBD2
abundance: -
j_gene: TRBJ2-3
CDR3aa: CASSFSSGRGDTQYF
CDR3nt: TGTGCCAGCAGCTTCTCTAGCGGGAGAGGGGATACGCAGTATTTT